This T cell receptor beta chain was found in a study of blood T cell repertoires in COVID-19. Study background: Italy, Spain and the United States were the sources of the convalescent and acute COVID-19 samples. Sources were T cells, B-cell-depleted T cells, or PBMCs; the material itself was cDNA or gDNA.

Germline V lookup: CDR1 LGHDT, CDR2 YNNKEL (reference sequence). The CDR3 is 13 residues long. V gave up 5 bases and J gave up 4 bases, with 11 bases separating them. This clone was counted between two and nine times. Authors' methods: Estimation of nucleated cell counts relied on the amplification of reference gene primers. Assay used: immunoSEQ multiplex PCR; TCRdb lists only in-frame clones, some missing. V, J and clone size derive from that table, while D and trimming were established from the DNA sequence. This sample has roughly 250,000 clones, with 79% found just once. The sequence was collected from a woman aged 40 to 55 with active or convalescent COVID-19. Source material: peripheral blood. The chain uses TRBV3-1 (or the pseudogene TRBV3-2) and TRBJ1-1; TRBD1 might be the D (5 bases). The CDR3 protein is CASSAGKRTEAFF. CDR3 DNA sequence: TGTGCCAGCAGCGCAGGGAAGCGCACTGAAGCTTTCTTT.